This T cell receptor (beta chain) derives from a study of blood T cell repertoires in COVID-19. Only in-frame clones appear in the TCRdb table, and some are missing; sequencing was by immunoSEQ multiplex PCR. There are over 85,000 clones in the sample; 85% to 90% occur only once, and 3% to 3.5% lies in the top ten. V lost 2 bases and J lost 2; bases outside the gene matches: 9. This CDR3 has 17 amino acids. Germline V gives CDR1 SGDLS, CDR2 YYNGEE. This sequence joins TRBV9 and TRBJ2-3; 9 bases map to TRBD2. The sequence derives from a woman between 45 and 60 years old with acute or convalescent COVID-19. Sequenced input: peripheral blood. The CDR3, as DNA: TGTGCCAGCAGCGTTCCGACTAGCGGAAGTAACACAGATACGCAGTATTTT. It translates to CASSVPTSGSNTDTQYF.